The 22 T cell receptor beta chains presented below share a single source sample, sequenced in a study of immune evolution from preneoplasia to lung adenocarcinoma. Sequencing used immunoSEQ multiplex PCR; TCRdb keeps in-frame clones, though not all of them. This table holds 5,000 or so clones, around 77% found once. Material: FFPE minimally invasive lung adenocarcinoma tissue. These receptors were obtained from a person aged 60 to 85 with lung adenocarcinoma.

The chain has TRBV10-1 and TRBJ2-3; D unclear. The V gene lost 5 bases and the J gene lost 4 bases, with 13 bases spanning the gap. Germline V lookup: CDR1 WNHNN, CDR2 SYGVQD (reference sequence). This CDR3 contains 14 residues. In DNA, the CDR3 is TGCGCCAGCAGTCCGAATCTAGGCGCAGATACGCAGTATTTT. The encoded protein is CASSPNLGADTQYF.

V and J are TRBV19 and TRBJ2-7, with D perhaps matching TRBD2 (5 bases). CDR1 is LNHDA and CDR2 is SQIVND in the germline V gene (reference sequence). The CDR3 totals 14 residues. Trimming left V 5 bases short and J 0 bases short, with 11 bases between. The CDR3 loop is CASSVTRDSYEQYF. For the CDR3, the DNA is TGTGCCAGTAGTGTAACCCGGGACTCCTACGAGCAGTACTTC.

This chain connects TRBV19 to TRBJ2-4; TRBD1 matches 9 bases. The CDR3 spans 16 residues. The germline CDR1 and CDR2 sequences are LNHDA and SQIVND (reference sequence). With V trimmed by 3 bases and J by 2 bases, 5 bases remained unmatched. The CDR3 here is CASSMWTGDSKNIQYF. CDR3 nucleotides: TGTGCCAGTAGTATGTGGACAGGGGACTCCAAAAACATTCAGTACTTC.

The CDR3: CASSYTRNTEAFF. The DNA for the CDR3 is TGTGCCAGCAGCTACACTCGGAACACTGAAGCTTTCTTT. The genes are TRBV11-3 and TRBJ1-1; D is uncertain. CDR3 length: 13 residues. Germline V gene lookup returns CDR1 SGHNT and CDR2 YENEEA. Trimming pared 4 bases from V and 1 base from J, leaving 7 bases between.

The sample holds a few counts of this clone. The chain has TRBV9 and TRBJ1-1, with 9 bases identical to TRBD1. Germline V gene data show CDR1 as SGDLS and CDR2 as YYNGEE. The CDR3 length is 15 residues. The ends lost 0 bases at V and 6 bases at J; junction bases unmatched: 6. CDR3 nucleotides: TGTGCCAGCAGCGTAGCTGGGACAGGGAGGGCTGAAGCTTTCTTT. The encoded protein is CASSVAGTGRAEAFF.

The sample holds a few counts of this clone. The CDR3 is CSARGRSIHETQYF. The CDR3 nucleotides read TGCAGCGCGAGGGGACGGAGTATACACGAGACCCAGTACTTC. This chain links TRBV29-1 with TRBJ2-5, with D possibly called TRBD1 or TRBD2 (5 bases each). The V end was cut by 7 bases, the J end by 5 bases, with 20 bases between. The germline V gene has CDR1 SQVTM and CDR2 ANQGSEA. The CDR3 is made up of 14 amino acids.

The rearrangement links TRBV19 to TRBJ1-2; D not certain. V gave up 7 bases and J gave up 4 bases, with 28 bases separating them. CDR3 length: 18 residues. Germline-derived CDR1 and CDR2 are LNHDA and SQIVND (reference sequence). In nucleotides, the CDR3 is TGTGCCAGTACCTCCGGTATGGCCACCCCGACCTACGGCTATGGCTACACCTTC. It translates to CASTSGMATPTYGYGYTF.

The V and J genes are TRBV2 and TRBJ2-3; unclear D gene. Germline values: CDR1 SNHLY, CDR2 FYNNEI. The CDR3 extends over 11 amino acids. Trimming took off 3 bases at V and 9 bases at J, with 7 bases between the two ends. CDR3 nucleotide sequence: TGTGCCAGCAGTGACACTATCACGCAGTATTTT. Its translation is CASSDTITQYF.

This chain connects TRBV7-2 to TRBJ2-7; D gene ambiguous. Germline V gene data show CDR1 as SGHTA and CDR2 as FQGNSA. The CDR3 is 14 residues long. V dropped 5 bases and J dropped 0 bases, with 11 bases sitting between them. CDR3 sequence: CASSLLTGSYEQYF. CDR3 coding DNA: TGTGCCAGCAGCCTACTAACGGGCTCCTACGAGCAGTACTTC.

The chain couples TRBV7-3 to TRBJ2-7; TRBD1 matches at 8 bases. Germline trimming cut 6 bases from V and 6 bases from J; bases unmatched to any gene: 7. The CDR3 runs 13 residues. Germline CDR1 reads SGHTA; CDR2 reads FQGTGA. The CDR3 spells CASSLYGTGEQYF. CDR3 DNA sequence: TGTGCCAGCAGTCTTTACGGGACAGGCGAGCAGTACTTC.

The rearrangement uses TRBV28 and TRBJ2-7; possibly TRBD1 for D (6 bases). This CDR3 is built from 14 residues. The ends were cut back, 5 bases at V and 3 bases at J, with 14 bases in the middle. Germline V gene sequence: CDR1 MDHEN, CDR2 SYDVKM. The chain's CDR3 is CASSLPGDLYEQYF. The CDR3 DNA reads as TGTGCCAGCAGTCTCCCAGGGGACCTCTACGAGCAGTACTTC.

The rearrangement links TRBV2 to TRBJ2-1, with D tentatively TRBD2 (5 bases). V was trimmed by 6 bases and J by 7 bases, leaving 13 bases between them. The CDR3 has 13 residues. Germline CDR1 reads SNHLY; CDR2 reads FYNNEI. CDR3 sequence reads: CASSERGFNEQFF. The CDR3 nucleotides are TGTGCCAGCAGCGAGAGAGGGTTTAATGAGCAGTTCTTC. Based on the CDR3 plus reference TRBV2 and TRBJ2-1, the full variable domain is EPEVTQTPSHQVTQMGQEVILRCVPISNHLYFYWYRQILGQKVEFLVSFYNNEISEKSEIFDDQFSVERPDGSNFTLKIRSTKLEDSAMYFCASSERGFNEQFFGPGTRLTVL.

The chain has TRBV5-1 and TRBJ2-2; no clear D. Trimming took off 4 bases at V and 7 bases at J, with 17 bases between the two ends. Germline V gives CDR1 SGHRS, CDR2 YFSETQ. The CDR3 sequence is 15 residues long. The CDR3 is CASSPGPISIGELFF. The DNA of the CDR3 is TGCGCCAGCAGCCCGGGCCCGATTTCTATCGGGGAGCTGTTTTTT.

V usage is TRBV18 and J usage is TRBJ2-1; D is unresolved. V shed 6 bases and J shed 8 bases, with 11 bases lying between them. The CDR3 has 12 amino acids. Looked up from germline, CDR1 is KGHSH and CDR2 is LQKENI. CDR3 coding DNA: TGTGCCAGCTCTACCCTAGGCGATGAGCAGTTCTTC. This translates into CASSTLGDEQFF.

The chain recombines TRBV9 with TRBJ2-1; D may match TRBD1 or TRBD2 (5 bases each). Trimming removed 0 bases from V and 9 bases from J, with 13 bases in between. Per germline, CDR1 SGDLS and CDR2 YYNGEE. The CDR3 covers 14 residues. DNA of the CDR3: TGTGCCAGCAGCGTAGTGGGGGAAGAGGGTGAGCAGTTCTTC. Encoded protein: CASSVVGEEGEQFF.

The gene calls are TRBV4-3 and TRBJ1-3; 9 bases agree with TRBD1. Germline values: CDR1 LGHNA, CDR2 YSLEER. V gave up 2 bases and J gave up 3 bases; unmatched junction bases: 5. The CDR3 loop spans 16 amino acids. This CDR3 reads CASSQQGQGGGNTIYF. Here the CDR3 DNA reads TGCGCCAGCAGCCAACAGGGACAGGGAGGTGGAAACACCATATATTTT.

The chain is built from TRBV18 and TRBJ2-7, with TRBD1 matching 11 bases. The CDR3 length is 15 residues. Germline V gene data show CDR1 as KGHSH and CDR2 as LQKENI. The ends lost 4 bases at V and 5 bases at J; junction bases unmatched: 7. The CDR3 loop is CASSRPGQGVNEQYF. CDR3 DNA: TGTGCCAGCTCACGGCCGGGACAGGGGGTCAACGAGCAGTACTTC.

The chain couples TRBV11-2 to TRBJ2-7; possibly TRBD2 for D (6 bases). This CDR3 comprises 14 residues. Per germline, CDR1 SGHAT and CDR2 FQNNGV. V shed 5 bases and J shed 6 bases, with 17 bases lying between them. As DNA, the CDR3 is TGTGCCAGCAGCGTATCTAGCGTGGGGGGCGAGCAGTACTTC. Translating gives CASSVSSVGGEQYF. The full variable domain, rest sourced from reference TRBV11-2 and TRBJ2-7, is EAGVAQSPRYKIIEKRQSVAFWCNPISGHATLYWYQQILGQGPKLLIQFQNNGVVDDSQLPKDRFSAERLKGVDSTLKIQPAKLEDSAVYLCASSVSSVGGEQYFGPGTRLTVT.

The genes are TRBV2 and TRBJ2-1; 8 bases are shared with TRBD1. CDR1 is SNHLY and CDR2 is FYNNEI in the germline V gene. With V trimmed by 8 bases and J by 6 bases, 6 bases remained unmatched. The CDR3 length is 13 residues. The CDR3 DNA sequence: TGTGCCAGCGGACAGGGACAAAGCAATGAGCAGTTCTTC. This translates into CASGQGQSNEQFF.

Written as DNA, the CDR3 is TGTGCCAGCAGCCCCGACCGAAACACCATATATTTT. This sequence encodes CASSPDRNTIYF. V is TRBV7-6 and J is TRBJ1-3; D gene unclear. Germline-derived CDR1 and CDR2 are SGHVS and FNYEAQ. Trimming pared 5 bases from V and 5 bases from J, leaving 7 bases between. The CDR3 covers 12 residues.

This chain uses TRBV2 with TRBJ2-3; 15 nucleotides line up with TRBD2. CDR1 and CDR2 from the germline V gene are SNHLY and FYNNEI. The CDR3 length is 17 residues. After removal of 7 bases from V and 6 bases from J, the junction contained 11 bases not matched to a gene. CDR3 sequence: CASTSLGLAGGVDTQYF. The CDR3 DNA follows: TGTGCCAGCACTAGCCTCGGACTAGCGGGAGGGGTGGATACGCAGTATTTT.

The rearrangement joins TRBV28 to TRBJ1-4, with a possible D match to TRBD1 (6 bases). This CDR3 is built from 16 residues. Germline CDR1 is MDHEN and CDR2 is SYDVKM. V was trimmed by 4 bases and J by 6 bases, leaving 18 bases between them. The CDR3 nucleotides are TGTGCCAGCAGTTCTCGGTTACAGGGAGTCGATGAAAAACTGTTTTTT. It codes for CASSSRLQGVDEKLFF.